The entry below gives a single T cell receptor beta chain sequence along with its context. This entry belongs to a study of control samples from healthy donors and cancer patients. Trimming removed 8 bases from V and 7 bases from J, with 21 bases in between. CDR3 length: 15 amino acids. Germline assignment: CDR1 SNHLY and CDR2 FYNNEI. Clones were read by immunoSEQ multiplex PCR, and TCRdb kept only the in-frame ones, dropping some. The sample shows approximately 150,000 clones, roughly 93% of them seen only once. V usage is TRBV2 and J usage is TRBJ2-1; D is uncertain. The clonotype was recovered from a man younger than 30 in good health. The source material was blood. CDR3 in amino acids: CASVYGVRDLNEQFF. The CDR3 DNA is TGTGCCAGCGTGTATGGAGTCCGAGACCTTAATGAGCAGTTCTTC.